These T cell receptor beta chains were read from a single sample in a study of blood T cell repertoires in COVID-19. Here immunoSEQ multiplex PCR was the method, and the copy in TCRdb shows in-frame clones only, minus some. The table has roughly 410,000 clones, about 87% seen once. The sample taken for sequencing was peripheral blood. These receptors were taken from a woman aged 55-69 years with COVID-19, enrolled during active disease. Both conserved end residues are part of each CDR3. Each record gives: V gene, J gene, D gene, CDR3 DNA, CDR3 protein. A D gene is named only where the DNA matches it firmly.

TRBV6-5	TRBJ1-4	NA	TGTGCCAGCAGTTACTCGACAGACCTGTTAGAAAAACTGTTTTTT	CASSYSTDLLEKLFF
TRBV5-1	TRBJ1-2	TRBD1	TGCGCCAGCAGCTCAGGGACAGCCTATGGCTACACCTTC	CASSSGTAYGYTF
TRBV10-1	TRBJ2-4	TRBD1	TGCGCCATCCAAAACAGGGGAAGGGCCAAAAACATTCAGTACTTC	CAIQNRGRAKNIQYF
TRBV19	TRBJ1-2	TRBD1	TGTGCCAGTATTGACAGGGGCAGGATCTATGGCTACACCTTC	CASIDRGRIYGYTF
TRBV9	TRBJ2-1	NA	TGTGCCAGCAGCGGGTTGGCTAATGAGCAGTTCTTC	CASSGLANEQFF
TRBV19	TRBJ2-3	TRBD1	TGTGCCAGTAGTATACAGGACAGGGCCACAGATACGCAGTATTTT	CASSIQDRATDTQYF
TRBV3-1/TRBV3-2	TRBJ1-6	NA	TGTGCCAGCAGCCAAGGGGACACTTCACCCCTCCACTTT	CASSQGDTSPLHF
TRBV19	TRBJ2-2	TRBD1	TGTGCCAGTAAGGGGGCCCCGAACACCGGGGAGCTGTTTTTT	CASKGAPNTGELFF
TRBV28	TRBJ2-7	TRBD2	TGTGCCAGCAGTTTATTCGGGCGGGGGGACGAGCAGTACTTC	CASSLFGRGDEQYF
TRBV27	TRBJ2-3	TRBD2	TGTGCCAGCAGTTTATTGGGGGGGAGAGATACGCAGTATTTT	CASSLLGGRDTQYF
TRBV7-8	TRBJ2-5	NA	TGTGCCAGCAGCTTAGCGCCAGCGTATACGGAGACCCAGTACTTC	CASSLAPAYTETQYF
TRBV21-1	TRBJ2-1	NA	TGTGCCAGCAGCAAACTCAGGGGGACACAAAATTACAATGAGCAGTTCTTC	CASSKLRGTQNYNEQFF
TRBV3-1/TRBV3-2	TRBJ2-3	TRBD2	TGTGCCAGCAGCCAAGTCTCGGGGGGGCCTGGCACAGATACGCAGTATTTT	CASSQVSGGPGTDTQYF
TRBV10-2	TRBJ2-3	NA	TGCGCCAGCAGTGATACGGGGACTAGCACAGATACGCAGTATTTT	CASSDTGTSTDTQYF
TRBV12-3/TRBV12-4	TRBJ1-3	NA	TGTGCCAGCAGCCTCGACGGGGGAAACACCATATATTTT	CASSLDGGNTIYF
TRBV18	TRBJ1-2	TRBD1	TGTGCCAGCTCACCACCGGACAGGGTTTACGGCTACACCTTC	CASSPPDRVYGYTF
TRBV10-3	TRBJ2-7	NA	TGTGCCATCAGTGAGCCCAACAGGGCCGAGCAGTACTTC	CAISEPNRAEQYF
TRBV7-6	TRBJ2-3	NA	TGTGCCAGCAGCTTAACTAGCATTAGGGGAGATACGCAGTATTTT	CASSLTSIRGDTQYF
TRBV5-5	TRBJ2-6	TRBD1	TGTGCCAGCAGCTTAATTCGACAGGGACCGTTGGTCCTGACTTTC	CASSLIRQGPLVLTF
TRBV28	TRBJ1-1	NA	TGTGCCAGCAGTTTATCTGGTTTCGGCAGGGTGAACACTGAAGCTTTCTTT	CASSLSGFGRVNTEAFF
TRBV5-1	TRBJ1-2	TRBD1	TGCGCCAGCAGCCAGATGACAGGGAACTATGGCTACACCTTC	CASSQMTGNYGYTF
TRBV6-5	TRBJ1-4	TRBD1	TGTGCCAGCAGTTCCTCCGGGACAGGGCAGGAAAAACTGTTTTTT	CASSSSGTGQEKLFF
TRBV21-1	TRBJ1-2	NA	TGTGCCAGCAGCCGAAAGAGGGCAGGGGGCGCGCGTGACTATGGCTACACCTTC	CASSRKRAGGARDYGYTF
TRBV5-1	TRBJ2-1	NA	TGCGCCAGCAGCTTGGGTAACAGCCAATACAATGAGCAGTTCTTC	CASSLGNSQYNEQFF
TRBV7-3	TRBJ2-7	TRBD1	TGTGCCAGCAGCTTAAGGGACAGGATCTCCGAGCAGTACTTC	CASSLRDRISEQYF
TRBV15	TRBJ1-2	NA	TGTGCCACCAGCAGAGAAAACCCGACAGTTAACTATGGCTACACCTTC	CATSRENPTVNYGYTF
TRBV7-2	TRBJ1-2	NA	TGTGCCAGCAGCCTTCAGGGCTATGGCTACACCTTC	CASSLQGYGYTF
TRBV4-2	TRBJ2-2	TRBD1	TGTGCCAGCAGCCAAGAGCCAGGGGGTAACACCGGGGAGCTGTTTTTT	CASSQEPGGNTGELFF
TRBV7-6	TRBJ1-6	TRBD1	TGTGCCAGCAGCGCATCGGGACAGGGGCAATCACCCCTCCACTTT	CASSASGQGQSPLHF
TRBV7-3	TRBJ2-6	NA	TGTGCCAGCAGCCCCGAGCGCCCGAAATCAGGGGCCAACGTCCTGACTTTC	CASSPERPKSGANVLTF